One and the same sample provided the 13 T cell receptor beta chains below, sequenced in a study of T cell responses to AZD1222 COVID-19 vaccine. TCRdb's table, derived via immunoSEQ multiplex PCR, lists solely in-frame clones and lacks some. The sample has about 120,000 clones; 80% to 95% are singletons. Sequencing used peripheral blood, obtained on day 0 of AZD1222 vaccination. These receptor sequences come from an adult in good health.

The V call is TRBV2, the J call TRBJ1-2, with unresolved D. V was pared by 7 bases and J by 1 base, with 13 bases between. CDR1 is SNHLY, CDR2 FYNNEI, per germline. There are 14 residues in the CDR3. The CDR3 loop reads CASTSEANNYGYTF. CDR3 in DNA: TGTGCCAGCACTTCGGAGGCGAATAACTATGGCTACACCTTC.

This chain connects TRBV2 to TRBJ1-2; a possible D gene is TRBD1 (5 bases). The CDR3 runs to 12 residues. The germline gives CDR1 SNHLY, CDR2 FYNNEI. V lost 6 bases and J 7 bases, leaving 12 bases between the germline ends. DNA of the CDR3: TGTGCCAGCAGCGGTGACAGAAGTGGCTACACCTTC. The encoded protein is CASSGDRSGYTF.

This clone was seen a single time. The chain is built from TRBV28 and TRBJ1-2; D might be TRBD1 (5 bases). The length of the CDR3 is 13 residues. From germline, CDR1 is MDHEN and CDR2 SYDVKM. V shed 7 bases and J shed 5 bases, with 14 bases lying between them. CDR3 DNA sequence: TGTGCCAGCACCCCCGGGGGGACGTATGGCTACACCTTC. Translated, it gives CASTPGGTYGYTF.

The CDR3 protein is CASSLVGQAMNTEAFF. In nucleotides, the CDR3 is TGCGCCAGCAGCTTGGTAGGGCAGGCTATGAACACTGAAGCTTTCTTT. This chain joins TRBV5-1 and TRBJ1-1; D unclear. The V gene's germline CDR1 is SGHRS and CDR2 YFSETQ. With 0 bases removed from V and 0 bases from J, the gap between germline ends came to 12 bases. CDR3 length: 16 amino acids.

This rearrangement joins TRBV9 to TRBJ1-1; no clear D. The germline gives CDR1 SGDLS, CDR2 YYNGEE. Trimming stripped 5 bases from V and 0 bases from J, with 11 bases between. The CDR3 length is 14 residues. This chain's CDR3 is CASSEGGLNTEAFF. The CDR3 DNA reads TGTGCCAGCAGTGAAGGTGGGTTGAACACTGAAGCTTTCTTT.

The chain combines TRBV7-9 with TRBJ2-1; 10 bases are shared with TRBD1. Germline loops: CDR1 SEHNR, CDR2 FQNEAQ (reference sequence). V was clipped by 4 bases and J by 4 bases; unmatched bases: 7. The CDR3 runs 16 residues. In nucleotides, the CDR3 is TGTGCCAGCAGCTCGTGGACAGGGGGGATATACAATGAGCAGTTCTTC. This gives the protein CASSSWTGGIYNEQFF. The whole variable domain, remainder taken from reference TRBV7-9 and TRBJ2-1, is DTGVSQNPRHKITKRGQNVTFRCDPISEHNRLYWYRQTLGQGPEFLTYFQNEAQLEKSRLLSDRFSAERPKGSFSTLEIQRTEQGDSAMYLCASSSWTGGIYNEQFFGPGTRLTVL.

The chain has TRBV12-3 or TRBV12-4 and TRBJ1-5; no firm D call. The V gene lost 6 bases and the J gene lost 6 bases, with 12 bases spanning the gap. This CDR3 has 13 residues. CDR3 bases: TGTGCCAGCAGCTTTAGGAGGGCTCAGCCCCAGCATTTT. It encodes CASSFRRAQPQHF.

The CDR3 here is CASGLVRPTGGEKLFF. CDR3 nucleotides: TGTGCTAGTGGTTTGGTACGCCCGACAGGGGGTGAAAAACTGTTTTTT. This rearrangement joins TRBV12-5 to TRBJ1-4; 9 positions match TRBD1. Germline V gene sequence: CDR1 LGHNT, CDR2 FRNRAP. CDR3 length: 16 residues. V lost 0 bases to trimming and J lost 7 bases; unmatched junction nucleotides: 6. The full variable domain, in which reference TRBV12-5 and TRBJ1-4 provide the parts outside the CDR3, is DARVTQTPRHKVTEMGQEVTMRCQPILGHNTVFWYRQTMMQGLELLAYFRNRAPLDDSGMPKDRFSAEMPDATLATLKIQPSEPRDSAVYFCASGLVRPTGGEKLFFGSGTQLSVL.

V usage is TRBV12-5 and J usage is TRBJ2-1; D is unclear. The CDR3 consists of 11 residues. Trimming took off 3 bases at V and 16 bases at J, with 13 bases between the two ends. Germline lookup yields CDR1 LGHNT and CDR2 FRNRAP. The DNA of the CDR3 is TGTGCTAGTGGTTTCCGAGATATCCTCTTCTTC. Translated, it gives CASGFRDILFF. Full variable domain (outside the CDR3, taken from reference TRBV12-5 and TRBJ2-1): DARVTQTPRHKVTEMGQEVTMRCQPILGHNTVFWYRQTMMQGLELLAYFRNRAPLDDSGMPKDRFSAEMPDATLATLKIQPSEPRDSAVYFCASGFRDILFFGPGTRLTVL.

The CDR3: CASSSPGHLTTGNTIYF. DNA of the CDR3: TGTGCCAGCAGCTCCCCCGGACACCTAACGACTGGAAACACCATATATTTT. The V gene is TRBV6-2 or TRBV6-3, the J gene TRBJ1-3; D perhaps matches TRBD1 (5 bases). Per the germline V gene, CDR1 is MNHEY and CDR2 is SVGEGT. Trimming pared 6 bases from V and 2 bases from J, leaving 20 bases between. This CDR3 region has 17 residues.

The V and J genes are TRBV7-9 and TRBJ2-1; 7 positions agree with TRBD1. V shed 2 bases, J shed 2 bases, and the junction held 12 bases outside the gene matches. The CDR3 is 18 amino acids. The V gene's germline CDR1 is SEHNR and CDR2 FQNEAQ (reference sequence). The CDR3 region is CASSLNRGLLVTYNEQFF. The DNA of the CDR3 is TGTGCCAGCAGCTTAAATAGGGGGCTATTAGTGACCTACAATGAGCAGTTCTTC.

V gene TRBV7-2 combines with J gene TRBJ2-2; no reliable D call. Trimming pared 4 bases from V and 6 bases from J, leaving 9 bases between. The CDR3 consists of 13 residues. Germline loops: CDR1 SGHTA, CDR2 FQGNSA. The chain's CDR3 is CASSSYTAGELFF. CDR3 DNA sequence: TGTGCCAGCAGCTCCTACACCGCCGGGGAGCTGTTTTTT.

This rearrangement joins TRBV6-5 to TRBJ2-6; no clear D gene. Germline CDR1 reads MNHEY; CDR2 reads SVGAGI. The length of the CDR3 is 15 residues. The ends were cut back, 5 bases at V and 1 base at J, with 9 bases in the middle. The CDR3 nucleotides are TGTGCCAGCAGTAGATTGGGATCTGGGGCCAACGTCCTGACTTTC. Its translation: CASSRLGSGANVLTF.